This entry concerns a single T cell receptor beta chain. Antigen unknown. At one end, the junction sequence differs from germline, possibly due to a read error. From the reads, TCRdb called clonotypes with MiXCR, one entry per CDR3 protein. The table lists around 310,000 distinct CDR3 sequences, almost 30% of them singletons. The germline gives CDR1 MDHEN, CDR2 SYDVKM. This CDR3 region has 17 residues. The data belong to a study of T cell repertoires in cytomegalovirus infection. Sample: cultured PBMCs, taken from culture after CMV antigen stimulation. The chain is built from TRBV28 and TRBJ2-2, with D possibly TRBD2 on 6 matching bases. The TCR was taken from a human donor in good health (CMV status not recorded). Some clones in this sample may be carry-over from other donors' samples. CDR3 sequence: CGSSSRIWGEATGELFF. The CDR3 coding sequence is TGTGGCAGCAGTTCCCGGATTTGGGGGGAGGCCACCGGGGAGCTGTTTTTT.